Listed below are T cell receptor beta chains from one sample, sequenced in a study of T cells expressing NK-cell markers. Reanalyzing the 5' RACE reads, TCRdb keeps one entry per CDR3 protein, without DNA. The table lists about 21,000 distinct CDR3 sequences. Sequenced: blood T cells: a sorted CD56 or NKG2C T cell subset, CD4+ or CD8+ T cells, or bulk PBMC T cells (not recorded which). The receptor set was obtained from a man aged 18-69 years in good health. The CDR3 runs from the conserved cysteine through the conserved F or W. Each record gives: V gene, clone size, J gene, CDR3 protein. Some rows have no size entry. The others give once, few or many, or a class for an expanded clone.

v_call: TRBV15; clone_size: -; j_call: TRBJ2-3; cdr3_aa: CATSRDNPQGGYTQYF
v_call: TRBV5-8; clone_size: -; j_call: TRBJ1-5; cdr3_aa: CASSLQGGGNQPQHF
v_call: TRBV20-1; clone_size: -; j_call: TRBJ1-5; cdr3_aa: CSVKGQESYQPQHF
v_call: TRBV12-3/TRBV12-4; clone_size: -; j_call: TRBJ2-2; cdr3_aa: CASTVTGGFPGELFF
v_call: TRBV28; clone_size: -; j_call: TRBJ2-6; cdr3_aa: CASKVTGGANVLTF
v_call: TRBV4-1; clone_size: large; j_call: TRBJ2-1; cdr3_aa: CASSRDPSVNSYNEQFF
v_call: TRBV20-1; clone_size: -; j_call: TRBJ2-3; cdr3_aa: CSARWVLTDTQYF
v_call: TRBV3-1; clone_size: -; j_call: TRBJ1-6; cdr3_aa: CAARESSYNSPLHF
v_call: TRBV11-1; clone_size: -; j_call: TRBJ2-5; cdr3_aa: CASSRYGLDETQYF
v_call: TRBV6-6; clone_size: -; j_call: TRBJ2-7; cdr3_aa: CASSYPDQYEQYF
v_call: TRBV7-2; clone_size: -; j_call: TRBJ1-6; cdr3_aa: CASSLPSKLSLHF
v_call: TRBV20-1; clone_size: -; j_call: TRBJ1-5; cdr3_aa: CSARDLNRADSNQPQHF
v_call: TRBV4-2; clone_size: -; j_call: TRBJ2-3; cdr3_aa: CASSQGTSGLRTSTDTQYF
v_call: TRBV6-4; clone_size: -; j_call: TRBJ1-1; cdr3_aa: CASAVGANTEAFF
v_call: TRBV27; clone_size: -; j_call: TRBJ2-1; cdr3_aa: CASSDRTNRVYNEQFF
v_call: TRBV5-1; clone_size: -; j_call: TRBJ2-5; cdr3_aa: CASSTGQADGETQYF
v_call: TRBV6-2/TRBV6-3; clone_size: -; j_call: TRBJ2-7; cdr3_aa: CASSYRLYDYPGYEQYF
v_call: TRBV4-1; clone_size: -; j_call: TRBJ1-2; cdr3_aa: CASSRPGPGGYTF
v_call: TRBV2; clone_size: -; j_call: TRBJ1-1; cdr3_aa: CAGKGDMNTEAFF
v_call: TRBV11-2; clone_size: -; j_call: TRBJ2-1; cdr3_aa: CASSLEGLGSYNEQFF
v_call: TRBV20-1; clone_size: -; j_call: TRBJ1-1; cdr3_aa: CSARDPRQGDTEAFF
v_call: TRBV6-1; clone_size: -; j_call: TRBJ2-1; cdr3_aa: CASIPKGTSSYNEQFF
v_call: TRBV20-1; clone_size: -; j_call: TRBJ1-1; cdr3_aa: CSATRTDRGRTEAFF
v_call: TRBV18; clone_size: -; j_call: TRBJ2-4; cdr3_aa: CASSPPGQGRIQYF
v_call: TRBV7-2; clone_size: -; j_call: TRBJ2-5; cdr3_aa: CASSARGAESETQYF